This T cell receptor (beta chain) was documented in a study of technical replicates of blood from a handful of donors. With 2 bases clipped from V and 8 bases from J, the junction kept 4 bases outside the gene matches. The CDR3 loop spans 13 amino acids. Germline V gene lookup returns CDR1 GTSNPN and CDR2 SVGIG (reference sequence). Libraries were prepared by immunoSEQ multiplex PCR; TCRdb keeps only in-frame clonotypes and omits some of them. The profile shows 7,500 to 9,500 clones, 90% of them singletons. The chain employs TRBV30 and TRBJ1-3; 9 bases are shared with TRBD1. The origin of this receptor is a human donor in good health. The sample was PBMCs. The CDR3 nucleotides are TGTGCCTGGAGTAGGGGACAGGGTTACACCATATATTTT. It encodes CAWSRGQGYTIYF. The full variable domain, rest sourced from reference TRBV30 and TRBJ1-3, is SQTIHQWPATLVQPVGSPLSLECTVEGTSNPNLYWYRQAAGRGLQLLFYSVGIGQISSEVPQNLSASRPQDRQFILSSKKLLLSDSGFYLCAWSRGQGYTIYFGEGSWLTVV.